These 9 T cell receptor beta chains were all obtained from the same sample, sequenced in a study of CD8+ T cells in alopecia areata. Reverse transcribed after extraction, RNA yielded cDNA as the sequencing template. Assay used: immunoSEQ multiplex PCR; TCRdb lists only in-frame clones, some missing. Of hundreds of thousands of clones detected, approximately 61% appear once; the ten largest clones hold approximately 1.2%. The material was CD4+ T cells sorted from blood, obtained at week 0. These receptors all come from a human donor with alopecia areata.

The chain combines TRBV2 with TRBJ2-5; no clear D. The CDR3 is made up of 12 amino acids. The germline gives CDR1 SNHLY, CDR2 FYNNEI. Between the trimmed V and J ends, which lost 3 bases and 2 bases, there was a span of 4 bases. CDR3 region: CASSEIQETQYF. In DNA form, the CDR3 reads TGTGCCAGCAGTGAGATTCAAGAGACCCAGTACTTC.

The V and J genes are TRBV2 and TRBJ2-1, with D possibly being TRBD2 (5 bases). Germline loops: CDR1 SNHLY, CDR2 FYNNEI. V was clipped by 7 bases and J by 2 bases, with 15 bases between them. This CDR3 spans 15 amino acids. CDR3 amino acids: CASTISRGTYNEQFF. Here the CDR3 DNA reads TGTGCCAGCACTATTTCCCGAGGGACCTACAATGAGCAGTTCTTC.

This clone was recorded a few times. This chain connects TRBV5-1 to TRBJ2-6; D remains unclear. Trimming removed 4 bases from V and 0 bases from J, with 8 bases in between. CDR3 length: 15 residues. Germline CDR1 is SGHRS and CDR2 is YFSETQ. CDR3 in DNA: TGCGCCAGCAGCATTGGTCTCTCTGGGGCCAACGTCCTGACTTTC. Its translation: CASSIGLSGANVLTF.

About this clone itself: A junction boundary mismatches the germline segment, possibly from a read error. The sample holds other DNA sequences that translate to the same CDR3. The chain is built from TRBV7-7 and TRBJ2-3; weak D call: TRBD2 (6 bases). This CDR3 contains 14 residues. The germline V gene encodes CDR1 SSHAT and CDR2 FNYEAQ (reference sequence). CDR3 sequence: CASSLLGGTDTQYF. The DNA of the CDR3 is TGTGCTAGCAGCTTATTGGGGGGTACAGATACGCAGTATTTT. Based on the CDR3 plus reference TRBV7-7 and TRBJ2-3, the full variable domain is GAGVSQSPRYKVTKRGQDVTLRCDPISSHATLYWYQQALGQGPEFLTYFNYEAQPDKSGLPSDRFSAERPEGSISTLTIQRTEQRDSAMYRCASSLLGGTDTQYFGPGTRLTVL.

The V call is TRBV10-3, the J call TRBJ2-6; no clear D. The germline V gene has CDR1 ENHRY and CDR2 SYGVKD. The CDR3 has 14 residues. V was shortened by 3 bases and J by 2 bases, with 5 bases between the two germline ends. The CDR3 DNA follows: TGTGCCATCAGTGATCCACCTGGGGCCAACGTCCTGACTTTC. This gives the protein CAISDPPGANVLTF.

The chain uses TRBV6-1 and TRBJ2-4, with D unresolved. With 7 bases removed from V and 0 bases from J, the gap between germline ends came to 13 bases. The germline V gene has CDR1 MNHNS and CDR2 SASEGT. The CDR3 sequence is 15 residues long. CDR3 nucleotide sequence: TGTGCCAGCAACCCAACACCGATAGCCAAAAACATTCAGTACTTC. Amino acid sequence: CASNPTPIAKNIQYF.

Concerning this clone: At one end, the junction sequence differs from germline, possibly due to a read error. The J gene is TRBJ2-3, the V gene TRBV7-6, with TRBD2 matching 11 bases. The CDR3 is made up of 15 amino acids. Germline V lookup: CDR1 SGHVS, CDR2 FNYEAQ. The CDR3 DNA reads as TGTGCCAGCAGCATAGCGGGGGGGCCCACAGATACGCAGTATTTT. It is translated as CASSIAGGPTDTQYF.

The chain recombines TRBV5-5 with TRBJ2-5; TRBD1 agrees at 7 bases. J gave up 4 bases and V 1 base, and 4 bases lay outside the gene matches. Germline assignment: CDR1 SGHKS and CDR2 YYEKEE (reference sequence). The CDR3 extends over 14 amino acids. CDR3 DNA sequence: TGTGCCAGCAGCTTGCTAGGGGGCCTAGAGACCCAGTACTTC. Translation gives CASSLLGGLETQYF.

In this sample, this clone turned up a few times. Here the CDR3 reads CASSFRDSPLHF. The CDR3 DNA sequence: TGTGCCAGCAGCTTCAGGGATTCACCCCTCCACTTT. The rearrangement uses TRBV14 and TRBJ1-6; TRBD1 might be the D (5 bases). In germline, CDR1 is SGHDN, CDR2 FVKESK. V shed 5 bases and J shed 8 bases, with 7 bases lying between them. This CDR3 has 12 amino acids.